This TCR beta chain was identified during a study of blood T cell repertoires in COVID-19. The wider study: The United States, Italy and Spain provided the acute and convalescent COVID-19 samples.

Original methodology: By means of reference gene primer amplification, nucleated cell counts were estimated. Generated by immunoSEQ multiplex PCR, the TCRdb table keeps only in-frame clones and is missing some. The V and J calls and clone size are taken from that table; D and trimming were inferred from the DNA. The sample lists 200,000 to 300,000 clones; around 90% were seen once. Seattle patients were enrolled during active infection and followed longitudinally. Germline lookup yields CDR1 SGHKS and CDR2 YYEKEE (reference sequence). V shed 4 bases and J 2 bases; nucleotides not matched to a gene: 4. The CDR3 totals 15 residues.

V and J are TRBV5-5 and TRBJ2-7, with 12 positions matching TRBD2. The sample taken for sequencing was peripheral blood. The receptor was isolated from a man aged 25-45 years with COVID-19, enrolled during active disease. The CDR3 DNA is TGTGCCAGCAGCCCCGGACTAGCGGGAACCTACGAGCAGTACTTC. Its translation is CASSPGLAGTYEQYF.